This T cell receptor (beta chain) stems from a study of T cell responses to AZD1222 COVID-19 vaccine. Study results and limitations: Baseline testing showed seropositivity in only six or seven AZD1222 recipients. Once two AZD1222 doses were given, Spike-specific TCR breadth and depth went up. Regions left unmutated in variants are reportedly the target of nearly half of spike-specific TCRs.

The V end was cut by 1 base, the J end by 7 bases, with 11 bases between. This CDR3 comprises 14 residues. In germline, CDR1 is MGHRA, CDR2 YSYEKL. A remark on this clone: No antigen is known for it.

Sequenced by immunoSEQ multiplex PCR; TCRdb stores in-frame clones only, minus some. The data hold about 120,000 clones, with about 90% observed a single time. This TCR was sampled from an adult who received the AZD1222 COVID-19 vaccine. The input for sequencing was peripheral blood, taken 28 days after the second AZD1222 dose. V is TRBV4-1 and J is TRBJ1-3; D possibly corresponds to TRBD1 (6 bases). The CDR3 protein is CASSQGGGKNTIYF. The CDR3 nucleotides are TGCGCCAGCAGCCAAGGGGGGGGCAAGAACACCATATATTTT.